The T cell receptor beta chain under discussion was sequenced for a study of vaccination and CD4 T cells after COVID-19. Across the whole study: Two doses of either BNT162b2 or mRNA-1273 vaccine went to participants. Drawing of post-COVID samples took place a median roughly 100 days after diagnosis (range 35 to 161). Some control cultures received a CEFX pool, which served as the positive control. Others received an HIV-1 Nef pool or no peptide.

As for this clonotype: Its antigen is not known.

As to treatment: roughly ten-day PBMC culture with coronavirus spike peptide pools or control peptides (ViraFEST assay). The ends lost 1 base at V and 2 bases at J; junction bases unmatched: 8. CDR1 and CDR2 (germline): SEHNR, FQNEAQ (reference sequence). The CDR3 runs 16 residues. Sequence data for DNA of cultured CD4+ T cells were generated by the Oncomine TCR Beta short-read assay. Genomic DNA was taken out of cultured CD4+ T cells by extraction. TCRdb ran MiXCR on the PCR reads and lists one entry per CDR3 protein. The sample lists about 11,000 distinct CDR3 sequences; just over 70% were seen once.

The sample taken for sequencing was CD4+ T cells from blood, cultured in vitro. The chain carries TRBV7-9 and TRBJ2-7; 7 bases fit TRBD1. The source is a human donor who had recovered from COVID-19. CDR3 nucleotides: TGTGCCAGCAGCTTAGGAATGGGACAGATCCCCTACGAGCAGTACTTC. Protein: CASSLGMGQIPYEQYF. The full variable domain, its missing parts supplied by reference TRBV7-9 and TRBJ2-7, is DTGVSQNPRHKITKRGQNVTFRCDPISEHNRLYWYRQTLGQGPEFLTYFQNEAQLEKSRLLSDRFSAERPKGSFSTLEIQRTEQGDSAMYLCASSLGMGQIPYEQYFGPGTRLTVT.